These T cell receptor beta chains were read from a single sample in a study of regulatory T cells in long-lasting Graves disease. TCRdb reprocessed the multiplex PCR reads via MiXCR and lists one record per CDR3 protein. This table has more than 350,000 distinct CDR3 sequences, about 21% appearing once. The starting material was peripheral blood mononuclear cells (PBMCs), obtained when the disease was refractory, from a patient treated with antithyroid drugs. These receptors all stem from a female donor with Graves disease. The CDR3 runs from the conserved cysteine through the conserved F or W. Each record gives: J gene, D gene, V gene, clone size, CDR3 DNA, CDR3 protein. A D gene is named only where the DNA matches it firmly. Only some rows state a clone size, as once, few, many or a class for expanded clones.

J gene: TRBJ1-5
D gene: -
V gene: TRBV28
clone size: few
CDR3 DNA: TGTGCCAGCAGTTGGACACGCAATCAGCCCCAGCATTTT
CDR3 protein: CASSWTRNQPQHF

J gene: TRBJ1-1
D gene: -
V gene: TRBV15
clone size: many
CDR3 DNA: TGTGCCACCGGTGCTAGGGTCTCGAACACTGAAGCTTTCTTT
CDR3 protein: CATGARVSNTEAFF

J gene: TRBJ2-5
D gene: -
V gene: TRBV12-3/TRBV12-4
clone size: many
CDR3 DNA: TGTGCCAGCAGTCCGACAGGCCAAGAGACCCAGTACTTC
CDR3 protein: CASSPTGQETQYF

J gene: TRBJ1-2
D gene: -
V gene: TRBV7-9
clone size: -
CDR3 DNA: TGTGCCAGCAGCTCGCAGGGACTCTCTTTAGGTGGCTACACCTTC
CDR3 protein: CASSSQGLSLGGYTF

J gene: TRBJ2-3
D gene: TRBD2
V gene: TRBV2
clone size: few
CDR3 DNA: TGTGCCAGCACCCCGGGAGGTCCCTACTCTAGCACAGATACGCAGTATTTT
CDR3 protein: CASTPGGPYSSTDTQYF

J gene: TRBJ2-3
D gene: TRBD2
V gene: TRBV2
clone size: many
CDR3 DNA: TGTGCCAGCAGTGGTACTAGCGGGGGGGGAGATACGCAGTATTTT
CDR3 protein: CASSGTSGGGDTQYF

J gene: TRBJ2-5
D gene: -
V gene: TRBV10-3
clone size: many
CDR3 DNA: TGTGCCATCTCGCAAGCGGGCACCCAAGAGACCCAGTACTTC
CDR3 protein: CAISQAGTQETQYF

J gene: TRBJ2-7
D gene: -
V gene: TRBV28
clone size: few
CDR3 DNA: TGTGCCAGCAGTTTAGGGCTAACCCGACCGGGCGAGCAGTACTTC
CDR3 protein: CASSLGLTRPGEQYF

J gene: TRBJ1-5
D gene: -
V gene: TRBV6-9
clone size: few
CDR3 DNA: TGTGCCAGCAGTTACGGGGCAGGTTCAGATCAGCCCCAGCATTTT
CDR3 protein: CASSYGAGSDQPQHF

J gene: TRBJ2-7
D gene: TRBD1
V gene: TRBV6-1
clone size: many
CDR3 DNA: TGTGCCAGCCGATGGACAGGGGACTACGAGCAGTACTTC
CDR3 protein: CASRWTGDYEQYF

J gene: TRBJ2-5
D gene: -
V gene: TRBV11-3
clone size: many
CDR3 DNA: TGTGCCAGCCGGCCGGGAATCCAAGAGACCCAGTACTTC
CDR3 protein: CASRPGIQETQYF

J gene: TRBJ1-4
D gene: -
V gene: TRBV7-8
clone size: few
CDR3 DNA: TGTGCCAGCAGCTTACCGTCTACAGTTAATGAAAAACTGTTTTTT
CDR3 protein: CASSLPSTVNEKLFF

J gene: TRBJ1-3
D gene: TRBD1
V gene: TRBV9
clone size: -
CDR3 DNA: TGTGCCAGCAGCGGGACAGGAGACACCATATATTTT
CDR3 protein: CASSGTGDTIYF

J gene: TRBJ1-5
D gene: -
V gene: TRBV20-1
clone size: -
CDR3 DNA: TGCAGTGCTAGAGGTACAGGTCGTAAAAGCAATCAGCCCCGGCATTTT
CDR3 protein: CSARGTGRKSNQPRHF

J gene: TRBJ2-1
D gene: -
V gene: TRBV6-2/TRBV6-3
clone size: many
CDR3 DNA: TGTGCCAGCAGTTCTCAGGGCTCCTACAATGAGCAGTTCTTC
CDR3 protein: CASSSQGSYNEQFF

J gene: TRBJ2-6
D gene: -
V gene: TRBV5-1
clone size: -
CDR3 DNA: TGCGCCAGCAGCTTTCTGGCAGGGCGAGCCAACGTCCTGACTTTC
CDR3 protein: CASSFLAGRANVLTF